The 27 T cell receptor beta chains below all came from one sample that was sequenced in a study of monozygotic twins with inflammatory bowel disease. With the 5' RACE reads reprocessed, TCRdb shows one record per CDR3 protein and no DNA. The repertoire shows roughly 300,000 distinct CDR3 sequences; the top ten hold approximately 5.4%. The specimen sequenced was blood. These receptors originate from a human donor with ulcerative colitis or Crohn's disease, or a healthy co-twin of an affected twin (not recorded which).

V usage is TRBV27 and J usage is TRBJ1-5. This CDR3 contains 15 residues. The V gene's germline CDR1 is MNHEY and CDR2 SMNVEV (reference sequence). The CDR3: CASSLWGNSNQPQHF.

The rearrangement uses TRBV6-1 and TRBJ2-4; the TRBD2 assignment by TCRdb is unverifiable without DNA. The CDR3 spans 17 residues. The germline gives CDR1 MNHNS, CDR2 SASEGT. Here the CDR3 reads CASRLRTSGREKNIQYF.

This chain uses TRBV7-2 with TRBJ1-5; TCRdb's assignment of TRBD1 cannot be checked, as there is no DNA. The CDR3 consists of 17 residues. In germline, CDR1 is SGHTA, CDR2 FQGNSA. The CDR3 is CASSLKGAGLGNQPQHF. The whole variable domain, filled in from reference TRBV7-2 and TRBJ1-5, reads GAGVSQSPSNKVTEKGKDVELRCDPISGHTALYWYRQSLGQGLEFLIYFQGNSAPDKSGLPSDRFSAERTGGSVSTLTIQRTQQEDSAVYLCASSLKGAGLGNQPQHFGDGTRLSIL.

This chain links TRBV20-1 with TRBJ2-6. This CDR3 comprises 14 residues. Germline V gene lookup returns CDR1 DFQATT and CDR2 SNEGSKA (reference sequence). This chain's CDR3 is CSAREVAGANVLTF.

The V call is TRBV18, the J call TRBJ1-1. CDR1 is KGHSH and CDR2 is LQKENI in the germline V gene. CDR3 length: 13 residues. The CDR3 sequence is CASSSEGSVGAFF.

The V and J genes are TRBV28 and TRBJ2-2; the D gene TCRdb calls, TRBD1, cannot be checked with no DNA. Germline CDR1 MDHEN, CDR2 SYDVKM. The CDR3 contains 17 residues. The CDR3 is CASSVVGRQGATGELFF. Filled out from reference TRBV28 and TRBJ2-2, the complete variable domain reads DVKVTQSSRYLVKRTGEKVFLECVQDMDHENMFWYRQDPGLGLRLIYFSYDVKMKEKGDIPEGYSVSREKKERFSLILESASTNQTSMYLCASSVVGRQGATGELFFGEGSRLTVL.

This chain uses TRBV6-5 with TRBJ2-6; without DNA, the TCRdb call of TRBD2 cannot be checked. Looked up from germline, CDR1 is MNHEY and CDR2 is SVGAGI. The CDR3 extends over 13 amino acids. The CDR3: CASKLGGANVLTF.

This chain links TRBV5-1 with TRBJ2-7. Germline V gives CDR1 SGHRS, CDR2 YFSETQ. This CDR3 is 14 amino acids long. CDR3 protein: CASSLRRPSYEQYF.

The chain uses TRBV6-1 and TRBJ1-3. The CDR3 contains 17 residues. Germline assignment: CDR1 MNHNS and CDR2 SASEGT. CDR3 residues: CASSEAISGHLENTIYF.

V gene TRBV7-2 combines with J gene TRBJ2-1; TCRdb's assignment of TRBD2 cannot be checked, as there is no DNA. Germline values: CDR1 SGHTA, CDR2 FQGNSA. The CDR3 totals 15 residues. The CDR3 loop is CASSSTSGSYNEQFF.

V is TRBV11-2 and J is TRBJ1-2; the TCRdb call, TRBD1, lacks DNA for checking. Germline V gene lookup returns CDR1 SGHAT and CDR2 FQNNGV. CDR3 length equals 18 residues. CDR3: CASSPRTGGHPANYGYTF.

J is TRBJ2-3 and V is TRBV5-6; the D call of TRBD1 rests on TCRdb alone, since no DNA is present to check it. The CDR3 sequence is 14 residues long. Per the germline V gene, CDR1 is SGHDT and CDR2 is YYEEEE. The CDR3 region is CASRTRGGTDTQYF.

This rearrangement joins TRBV28 to TRBJ1-2. The length of the CDR3 is 12 residues. The V gene's germline CDR1 is MDHEN and CDR2 SYDVKM. The CDR3 reads CASSLPRSGYTF.

This rearrangement joins TRBV20-1 to TRBJ1-5; TCRdb's D call, TRBD1, is unchecked because there is no DNA. This CDR3 contains 13 residues. The germline V gene has CDR1 DFQATT and CDR2 SNEGSKA (reference sequence). This CDR3 is CSAYKQGTQPQHF.

CDR3: CASSPGISTDTQYF. The rearrangement uses TRBV4-3 and TRBJ2-3; lacking DNA, the TRBD1 call made by TCRdb goes unchecked. Germline values: CDR1 LGHNA, CDR2 YSLEER. CDR3 length: 14 residues.

The V and J genes are TRBV4-1 and TRBJ1-2; the D call from TCRdb, TRBD1, cannot be confirmed without DNA. This CDR3 is built from 15 residues. CDR1 MGHRA and CDR2 YSYEKL come from the germline V gene. CDR3 protein: CASTQSQTGTYGYTF.

V and J are TRBV12-3 or TRBV12-4 and TRBJ2-1. The CDR3 runs 15 residues. CDR3 sequence reads: CASSFGWSSYNEQFF.

V usage is TRBV11-2 and J usage is TRBJ2-3; TCRdb's assignment of TRBD2 cannot be checked, as there is no DNA. In germline, CDR1 is SGHAT, CDR2 FQNNGV. The length of the CDR3 is 16 residues. The CDR3 loop is CASSLNSGTYTDTQYF.

The chain couples TRBV19 to TRBJ1-5; TCRdb outputs TRBD1, but without DNA this stays unchecked. CDR1 is LNHDA, CDR2 SQIVND, per germline (reference sequence). The CDR3 has 18 amino acids. The CDR3 region is CASRSPGQGLGRNQPQHF.

This chain uses TRBV28 with TRBJ2-1; TCRdb reports TRBD1, a call that lacks DNA to check it against. Germline V gene lookup returns CDR1 MDHEN and CDR2 SYDVKM. CDR3 size: 16 residues. The CDR3 sequence is CASRSTRTGHYNEQFF.

The chain combines TRBV2 with TRBJ2-1; absent DNA, TCRdb's TRBD2 call cannot be checked. There are 12 residues in the CDR3. CDR1 is SNHLY and CDR2 is FYNNEI in the germline V gene. The chain's CDR3 is CASSIRETEQFF.

The rearrangement joins TRBV30 to TRBJ2-1; absent DNA, TCRdb's TRBD2 call cannot be checked. The CDR3 spans 16 residues. Germline lookup yields CDR1 GTSNPN and CDR2 SVGIG (reference sequence). CDR3 protein: CAWSVPGLAGLIEQFF. The entire variable domain, with the rest obtained from reference TRBV30 and TRBJ2-1, is as follows: SQTIHQWPATLVQPVGSPLSLECTVEGTSNPNLYWYRQAAGRGLQLLFYSVGIGQISSEVPQNLSASRPQDRQFILSSKKLLLSDSGFYLCAWSVPGLAGLIEQFFGPGTRLTVL.

V gene TRBV12-3 or TRBV12-4 combines with J gene TRBJ2-5; TCRdb outputs TRBD1, but without DNA this stays unchecked. This CDR3 region has 13 residues. The CDR3 spells CASSLQGGEPQYF.

The chain employs TRBV29-1 and TRBJ2-7; absent DNA, TCRdb's TRBD1 call cannot be checked. CDR3 length equals 12 residues. Germline assignment: CDR1 SQVTM and CDR2 ANQGSEA. CDR3 protein: CSVRPPGYEQYF.

The J gene is TRBJ2-5, the V gene TRBV12-3 or TRBV12-4. The CDR3 extends over 13 amino acids. The CDR3: CASSLGQPIAQYF.

The chain uses TRBV6-5 and TRBJ1-2. This CDR3 has 12 residues. Per germline, CDR1 MNHEY and CDR2 SVGAGI. Here the CDR3 reads CASRTSNYGYTF.

The rearrangement joins TRBV5-1 to TRBJ2-5; TCRdb proposes TRBD2, but this gene call is untestable without DNA. The CDR3 length is 17 residues. Germline CDR1 reads SGHRS; CDR2 reads YFSETQ. The CDR3 sequence is CASSLGTSGRGQETQYF.